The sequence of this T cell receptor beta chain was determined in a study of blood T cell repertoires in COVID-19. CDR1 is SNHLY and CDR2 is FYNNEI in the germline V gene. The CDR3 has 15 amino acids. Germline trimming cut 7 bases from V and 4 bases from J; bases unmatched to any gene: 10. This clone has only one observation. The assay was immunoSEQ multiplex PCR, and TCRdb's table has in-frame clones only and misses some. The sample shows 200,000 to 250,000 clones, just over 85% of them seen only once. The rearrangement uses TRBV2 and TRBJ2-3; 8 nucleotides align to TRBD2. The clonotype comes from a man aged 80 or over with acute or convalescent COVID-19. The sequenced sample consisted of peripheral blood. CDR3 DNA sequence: TGTGCCAGCAAGCTACTAGCGGCAGGGTCAGATACGCAGTATTTT. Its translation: CASKLLAAGSDTQYF.